Below, 28 T cell receptor beta chains from the same sample are listed, as sequenced in a study of T cells in tuberculosis (dated 2018 in TCRdb). PBMC were thawed, rested overnight, stained with GMM-loaded CD1B tetramer, a Live/Dead dye and anti-CD3, and then sorted on a FACS Aria II. CD1B tetramers were loaded with C32 glucose monomycolate purified from Rhodococcus equi. The library was produced with the immunoSEQ multiplex PCR assay. TCRdb took over this immuneACCESS table, retaining in-frame rearrangements with V and J assigned. Such tables are incomplete; in checked studies, under half of the missing clones stem from an unresolved V gene, and the remainder is unexplained. The table for this sample lists 85,000 to 100,000 clones; about nine tenths of them were counted only once. Over 1.5% of the sample goes to the ten largest clones. Sequenced: CD1b-GMM tetramer-negative cells sorted from PBMCs. This sample's cell subset or site label indicates: T cells not binding CD1B-GMM tetramer, sorted from same donor. These receptors were obtained from an adult woman with latent tuberculosis.

This clone was detected once. The chain recombines TRBV9 with TRBJ1-3; 9 bases line up with TRBD1. V lost 4 bases and J lost 7; bases outside the gene matches: 18. Germline V gives CDR1 SGDLS, CDR2 YYNGEE. This CDR3 has 18 amino acids. The CDR3 nucleotides are TGTGCCAGCAGCCTACGTCCTACCTCGACAGGGGGATTGAACACCATATATTTT. The encoded protein is CASSLRPTSTGGLNTIYF.

This clone was seen once. V and J are TRBV19 and TRBJ2-3; 9 nucleotides agree with TRBD2. The junction had 8 bases not matched to a gene; V was cut back by 6 bases and J by 1 base. Germline-derived CDR1 and CDR2 are LNHDA and SQIVND (reference sequence). The CDR3 has 16 residues. For the CDR3, the DNA is TGTGCCAGTAGGGCCCTTGCTAGCGGGGGCACAGATACGCAGTATTTT. The encoded protein is CASRALASGGTDTQYF.

Only one count was recorded for this clone. The chain couples TRBV5-1 to TRBJ2-1; TRBD1 matches 10 bases. CDR1 is SGHRS, CDR2 YFSETQ, per germline. The CDR3 spans 14 residues. Germline trimming cut 1 base from V and 8 bases from J; bases unmatched to any gene: 3. The CDR3 sequence is CASSLRDRGDEQFF. CDR3 DNA sequence: TGCGCCAGCAGCTTGAGGGACAGGGGAGATGAGCAGTTCTTC.

V and J are TRBV6-5 and TRBJ1-2; TRBD1 is a possible D gene (5 bases). The V end was cut by 4 bases, the J end by 2 bases, with 8 bases between. The germline CDR1 and CDR2 sequences are MNHEY and SVGAGI. CDR3 length: 13 amino acids. The CDR3 nucleotides are TGTGCCAGCAGTTTGGACAAGAACTATGGCTACACCTTC. It codes for CASSLDKNYGYTF.

V is TRBV2 and J is TRBJ2-2; a possible D gene is TRBD1 (5 bases). Trimming took 3 bases from V and 6 from J, leaving 11 bases between them. The CDR3 sequence is 14 residues long. Germline loops: CDR1 SNHLY, CDR2 FYNNEI. This chain's CDR3 is CASSDNWGAGELFF. Here the CDR3 DNA reads TGTGCCAGCAGTGACAATTGGGGCGCCGGGGAGCTGTTTTTT.

The chain links TRBV5-6 to TRBJ2-2; 9 nucleotides match TRBD1. The germline V gene has CDR1 SGHDT and CDR2 YYEEEE. J lost 5 bases, V lost 8 bases, and 4 bases had no gene match. CDR3 length: 13 amino acids. CDR3 sequence reads: CASGQGRTGELFF. CDR3 coding DNA: TGTGCCAGTGGACAGGGGAGGACCGGGGAGCTGTTTTTT.

This clone was counted once. The chain uses TRBV9 and TRBJ2-1; TRBD1 aligns across 9 bases. V was clipped by 4 bases and J by 1 base; unmatched bases: 3. This CDR3 region has 15 residues. The germline gives CDR1 SGDLS, CDR2 YYNGEE. CDR3 in amino acids: CASSIQGASYNEQFF. CDR3 nucleotide sequence: TGTGCCAGCAGCATACAGGGGGCGTCCTACAATGAGCAGTTCTTC.

The gene calls are TRBV7-2 and TRBJ1-6; D is ambiguous. The V end lost 5 bases, the J end lost 10 bases, and 15 bases lay between the germline ends. The germline V gene has CDR1 SGHTA and CDR2 FQGNSA. CDR3 length: 14 amino acids. The CDR3 loop is CASSPDSGFSPLHF. In DNA, the CDR3 is TGTGCCAGCAGCCCGGACTCGGGGTTCTCACCCCTCCACTTT.

The chain has TRBV5-4 and TRBJ2-7, with D possibly matching TRBD2 (5 bases). CDR3 length equals 13 residues. Germline loops: CDR1 SGHNT, CDR2 YYREEE (reference sequence). The V gene lost 4 bases and the J gene lost 2 bases, with 10 bases spanning the gap. In DNA form, the CDR3 reads TGTGCCAGCAGCCGAATGGAGGCCTACGAGCAGTACTTC. Translating gives CASSRMEAYEQYF. Full variable domain (outside the CDR3, taken from reference TRBV5-4 and TRBJ2-7): ETGVTQSPTHLIKTRGQQVTLRCSSQSGHNTVSWYQQALGQGPQFIFQYYREEENGRGNFPPRFSGLQFPNYSSELNVNALELDDSALYLCASSRMEAYEQYFGPGTRLTVT.

The chain couples TRBV5-4 to TRBJ1-2; possible D gene TRBD1, 6 bases. V was shortened by 3 bases and J by 8 bases, with 11 bases between the two germline ends. Germline V gene sequence: CDR1 SGHNT, CDR2 YYREEE (reference sequence). The CDR3 totals 12 residues. CDR3: CASSSPGQGYTF. Written as DNA, the CDR3 is TGTGCCAGCAGCTCTCCGGGACAAGGCTACACCTTC.

The CDR3 nucleotides are TGTGCCAGCAGTGGATTGGCGGGGGGACTAGCCAAAAACATTCAGTACTTC. Encoded protein: CASSGLAGGLAKNIQYF. V gene TRBV2 combines with J gene TRBJ2-4, with 8 bases that match TRBD2. Germline values: CDR1 SNHLY, CDR2 FYNNEI. The CDR3 totals 17 residues. V lost 4 bases and J lost 0; bases outside the gene matches: 8.

The V and J genes are TRBV18 and TRBJ2-3; a weak D match, TRBD1 (5 bases). The CDR3 has 14 amino acids. CDR1 is KGHSH, CDR2 LQKENI, per germline. Trimming removed 4 bases at V and 2 bases at J, with 10 bases between. This CDR3 is CASSLDRSTDTQYF. The CDR3 region has the DNA TGTGCCAGCTCACTCGACAGATCCACAGATACGCAGTATTTT.

The chain couples TRBV7-3 to TRBJ2-1; D is perhaps TRBD2 (7 bases). V dropped 2 bases and J dropped 9 bases, with 20 bases sitting between them. Per germline, CDR1 SGHTA and CDR2 FQGTGA. The CDR3 totals 16 residues. CDR3 DNA: TGTGCCAGCAGCTTAGGCGGTGGGGGGGCCCAGGGTGAGCAGTTCTTC. Its protein product is CASSLGGGGAQGEQFF. Variable domain in full (rest from reference TRBV7-3 and TRBJ2-1): GAGVSQTPSNKVTEKGKYVELRCDPISGHTALYWYRQSLGQGPEFLIYFQGTGAADDSGLPNDRFFAVRPEGSVSTLKIQRTERGDSAVYLCASSLGGGGAQGEQFFGPGTRLTVL.

The rearrangement links TRBV5-1 to TRBJ1-2; 7 positions agree with TRBD1. Germline CDR1 and CDR2: SGHRS and YFSETQ. CDR3 size: 17 residues. Trimming removed 0 bases from V and 4 bases from J; junction bases left unmatched: 12. The CDR3 region has the DNA TGCGCCAGCAGCTTGGCTATCGGGGCAGGGGGGTCCTATGGCTACACCTTC. Amino acid sequence: CASSLAIGAGGSYGYTF.

The chain carries TRBV27 and TRBJ1-2; D might be TRBD1 (5 bases). This CDR3 has 16 amino acids. The V end lost 2 bases, the J end lost 8 bases, and 21 bases lay between the germline ends. Germline V gene data show CDR1 as MNHEY and CDR2 as SMNVEV (reference sequence). The CDR3 region is CASSLRGGMESGGYTF. CDR3 DNA sequence: TGTGCCAGCAGTTTAAGGGGAGGAATGGAGTCGGGCGGCTACACCTTC.

The CDR3 bases are TGTGCCAGCAGTGCGCAGTACGAGCAGTACTTC. Its translation is CASSAQYEQYF. The V gene is TRBV25-1, the J gene TRBJ2-7; D gene ambiguous. Trimming removed 4 bases from V and 4 bases from J, with 5 bases in between. This CDR3 comprises 11 residues. Germline lookup yields CDR1 MGHDK and CDR2 SYGVNS.

A few counts support this clone. The chain is built from TRBV19 and TRBJ1-1, with D tentatively TRBD1 (5 bases). Germline CDR1 and CDR2: LNHDA and SQIVND (reference sequence). This CDR3 comprises 15 residues. V lost 7 bases to trimming and J lost 5 bases, with 20 bases between them. CDR3 protein: CASMGREKGWTEAFF. The CDR3, as DNA: TGTGCCAGTATGGGCAGGGAAAAAGGGTGGACTGAAGCTTTCTTT. Full variable domain (missing parts from reference TRBV19 and TRBJ1-1): DGGITQSPKYLFRKEGQNVTLSCEQNLNHDAMYWYRQDPGQGLRLIYYSQIVNDFQKGDIAEGYSVSREKKESFPLTVTSAQKNPTAFYLCASMGREKGWTEAFFGQGTRLTVV.

This chain joins TRBV28 and TRBJ2-7, with D maybe TRBD1 (6 bases). CDR3 length: 15 residues. Germline V CDR1 and CDR2: MDHEN, SYDVKM. V dropped 6 bases and J dropped 0 bases, with 15 bases sitting between them. CDR3: CASSFGTTSSYEQYV. CDR3 nucleotide sequence: TGTGCCAGCAGCTTCGGGACAACAAGCTCCTACGAGCAGTACGTC.

The V and J genes are TRBV7-2 and TRBJ2-3; 13 bases match TRBD2. Germline V lookup: CDR1 SGHTA, CDR2 FQGNSA. The CDR3 contains 17 residues. Trimming at V came to 4 bases and at J to 3 bases, leaving 7 bases not matched to a gene. CDR3 coding DNA: TGTGCCAGCAGCTACCGACTAGCGGGGGGAAGAACAGATACGCAGTATTTT. Protein product: CASSYRLAGGRTDTQYF. The full variable domain, rest sourced from reference TRBV7-2 and TRBJ2-3, is GAGVSQSPSNKVTEKGKDVELRCDPISGHTALYWYRQSLGQGLEFLIYFQGNSAPDKSGLPSDRFSAERTGGSVSTLTIQRTQQEDSAVYLCASSYRLAGGRTDTQYFGPGTRLTVL.

The chain joins TRBV19 to TRBJ1-1, with a possible D match to TRBD1 (5 bases). Germline V gene sequence: CDR1 LNHDA, CDR2 SQIVND (reference sequence). The CDR3 is 15 amino acids. Trimming cost V 5 bases and J 1 base, with 14 bases left between them. The CDR3 DNA reads as TGTGCCAGTAGTCTCTCAGGGATCCCGAACACTGAAGCTTTCTTT. Protein sequence: CASSLSGIPNTEAFF.

CDR3 amino acids: CATSSPSSGGAQDTQYF. The CDR3 bases are TGTGCCACCAGCTCCCCATCTAGCGGGGGGGCCCAAGATACGCAGTATTTT. The chain is built from TRBV15 and TRBJ2-3; 12 positions agree with TRBD2. The germline gives CDR1 LNHNV, CDR2 YYDKDF (reference sequence). The CDR3 extends over 17 amino acids. J lost 5 bases, V lost 5 bases, and 11 bases had no gene match.

This chain links TRBV19 with TRBJ2-5; TRBD2 is a possible D gene (6 bases). V lost 4 bases and J lost 5, with 14 bases in between. CDR1 and CDR2 (germline): LNHDA, SQIVND (reference sequence). CDR3 length equals 14 residues. The CDR3 loop reads CASSNGGTRETQYF. The CDR3 nucleotides are TGTGCCAGTAGTAATGGCGGGACCAGGGAGACCCAGTACTTC.

Only a few counts were recorded for this clone. This chain links TRBV6-6 with TRBJ1-3, with a tentative D call TRBD1 (6 bases). The length of the CDR3 is 16 residues. V shed 0 bases and J shed 6 bases, with 15 bases lying between them. Germline CDR1 and CDR2: MNHNY and SVGAGI (reference sequence). CDR3 coding DNA: TGTGCCAGCAGTTACTCGCTGGGGACAAGGGAAAACACCATATATTTT. Amino acid sequence: CASSYSLGTRENTIYF.

The V gene is TRBV28, the J gene TRBJ1-2, with D unclear. CDR1 is MDHEN, CDR2 SYDVKM, per germline. The CDR3 runs to 13 residues. V was shortened by 1 base and J by 8 bases, with 11 bases between the two germline ends. CDR3 in DNA: TGTGCCAGCAGTTTATTCCCCCCTATGGGCTACACCTTC. Amino acids: CASSLFPPMGYTF.

The V call is TRBV28, the J call TRBJ1-5; D is uncertain. Germline V gene lookup returns CDR1 MDHEN and CDR2 SYDVKM. The V gene lost 3 bases and the J gene lost 1 base, with 7 bases spanning the gap. The length of the CDR3 is 14 residues. The DNA for the CDR3 is TGTGCCAGCAGTTTGGTAGCCAGCAATCAGCCCCAGCATTTT. This codes for CASSLVASNQPQHF.

The chain combines TRBV6-1 with TRBJ1-3, with D possibly TRBD1 on 6 matching bases. The CDR3 runs to 15 residues. CDR1 is MNHNS and CDR2 is SASEGT in the germline V gene. The V gene lost 11 bases and the J gene lost 1 base, with 18 bases spanning the gap. CDR3 nucleotides: TGTGCCGGGGTGGGCAGGGGATGGTCTGGAAACACCATATATTTT. Protein product: CAGVGRGWSGNTIYF.

This clone appeared a single time. This chain uses TRBV7-2 with TRBJ2-1; 11 nucleotides agree with TRBD2. Germline V CDR1 and CDR2: SGHTA, FQGNSA. This CDR3 region has 16 residues. With V trimmed by 3 bases and J by 1 base, 2 bases remained unmatched. The CDR3 region is CASSFVAGGSYNEQFF. The CDR3 DNA reads as TGTGCCAGCAGCTTCGTAGCGGGGGGGTCCTACAATGAGCAGTTCTTC.

The gene calls are TRBV4-1 and TRBJ2-3, with TRBD2 matching over 12 bases. Germline V gives CDR1 MGHRA, CDR2 YSYEKL. This CDR3 is 18 amino acids long. After removal of 5 bases from V and 5 bases from J, the junction contained 14 bases not matched to a gene. The CDR3 nucleotides are TGCGCCAGCAGCTCAGGCGGGGCTAGCGGGGGGGCAGGAGATACGCAGTATTTT. It codes for CASSSGGASGGAGDTQYF.